These T cell receptor beta chains were read from a single sample in a study of cytomegalovirus exposure and HLA in healthy donors. Measured with immunoSEQ multiplex PCR; TCRdb has only the in-frame clones, and not every one. Seen here are tens of thousands of clones, 72% observed once, and the top ten hold over 4.5%. The sample was PBMCs. The receptors were sampled from a man aged 55-75 years in good health and CMV-seropositive. Each CDR3 is given with its conserved first and last residue. The order of the fields is J gene, V gene, D gene, clone size, CDR3 DNA, CDR3 protein. The D gene is left open where the match is weak. Some rows have no size entry. The others give once, few or many, or a class for an expanded clone.

j_gene: TRBJ1-2; v_gene: TRBV7-2; d_gene: -; abundance: -; CDR3nt: TGTGCCAGCAGCTTAGGATGGCAGAACTATGGCTACACCTTC; CDR3aa: CASSLGWQNYGYTF
j_gene: TRBJ2-6; v_gene: TRBV7-9; d_gene: TRBD1; abundance: -; CDR3nt: TGTGCCAGCAGCGCCCCGGGACAGAGCTCTGGGGCCAACGTCCTGACTTTC; CDR3aa: CASSAPGQSSGANVLTF
j_gene: TRBJ2-2; v_gene: TRBV5-4; d_gene: -; abundance: -; CDR3nt: TGTGCCAGCAGCATACTTGAAGCGGGTTTCACCGGGGAGCTGTTTTTT; CDR3aa: CASSILEAGFTGELFF
j_gene: TRBJ2-5; v_gene: TRBV7-9; d_gene: -; abundance: -; CDR3nt: TGTGCCAGCAGCGCGTCTAATATCCAAGAGACCCAGTACTTC; CDR3aa: CASSASNIQETQYF
j_gene: TRBJ1-2; v_gene: TRBV28; d_gene: TRBD1; abundance: -; CDR3nt: TGTGCCAGCAGTTCCTACAGGGGATGGAACTATGGCTACACCTTC; CDR3aa: CASSSYRGWNYGYTF
j_gene: TRBJ1-2; v_gene: TRBV4-3; d_gene: TRBD1; abundance: -; CDR3nt: TGCGCCAGCAGCCAAGCCCGGAGGCAGGGGGACCGGTGGGGCTACACCTTC; CDR3aa: CASSQARRQGDRWGYTF
j_gene: TRBJ2-1; v_gene: TRBV6-5; d_gene: -; abundance: -; CDR3nt: TGTGCCAGCAGTTACTCTGGGACTGTCTACAATGAGCAGTTCTTC; CDR3aa: CASSYSGTVYNEQFF
j_gene: TRBJ2-7; v_gene: TRBV18; d_gene: -; abundance: -; CDR3nt: TGTGCCAGCTCACCAGGGGACACAGCCTACGAGCAGTACTTC; CDR3aa: CASSPGDTAYEQYF
j_gene: TRBJ2-1; v_gene: TRBV7-2; d_gene: -; abundance: -; CDR3nt: TGTGCCAGCAGCTTAGCCAGGGAAAACAATGAGCAGTTCTTC; CDR3aa: CASSLARENNEQFF
j_gene: TRBJ1-5; v_gene: TRBV10-2; d_gene: -; abundance: -; CDR3nt: TGCGCCAGCAGTCCCGGGGGTGGTAGCAATCAGCCCCAGCATTTT; CDR3aa: CASSPGGGSNQPQHF
j_gene: TRBJ1-5; v_gene: TRBV18; d_gene: TRBD1; abundance: -; CDR3nt: TGTGCCAGCTCCCCTTCAGTCTTAGGACAGGGCGAATATAGCAATCAGCCCCAGCATTTT; CDR3aa: CASSPSVLGQGEYSNQPQHF
j_gene: TRBJ1-2; v_gene: TRBV5-4; d_gene: -; abundance: few; CDR3nt: TGTGCCAGCAGCTTCCGGGGGGCTGATGGCTACACCTTC; CDR3aa: CASSFRGADGYTF
j_gene: TRBJ1-1; v_gene: TRBV11-3; d_gene: -; abundance: few; CDR3nt: TGTGCCAGCAGCTTATCAGGGGACACTGAAGCTTTCTTT; CDR3aa: CASSLSGDTEAFF
j_gene: TRBJ1-2; v_gene: TRBV4-1; d_gene: -; abundance: -; CDR3nt: TGCGCCAGCAGCCAAGGAGGAGGGGGGGATCGTAGCTACACCTTC; CDR3aa: CASSQGGGGDRSYTF
j_gene: TRBJ2-3; v_gene: TRBV7-6; d_gene: TRBD2; abundance: -; CDR3nt: TGTGCCAGCAGCTTCCCTAGCGGGAGGACAGATACGCAGTATTTT; CDR3aa: CASSFPSGRTDTQYF
j_gene: TRBJ1-3; v_gene: TRBV11-2; d_gene: -; abundance: -; CDR3nt: TGTGCCAGCAGCCGGGACACCATATATTTT; CDR3aa: CASSRDTIYF
j_gene: TRBJ2-7; v_gene: TRBV10-2; d_gene: -; abundance: -; CDR3nt: TGCGCCAGCAGTGAGGAGTCCTACGAGCAGTACTTC; CDR3aa: CASSEESYEQYF
j_gene: TRBJ2-7; v_gene: TRBV12-5; d_gene: TRBD2; abundance: -; CDR3nt: TGTGCTAGTGCCCCTCGACTAGCGGGGGGGCACGAGCAGTACTTC; CDR3aa: CASAPRLAGGHEQYF
j_gene: TRBJ1-1; v_gene: TRBV5-1; d_gene: -; abundance: -; CDR3nt: TGCGCCAGCAGCTTGGAATTTATGTCCACTGAAGCTTTCTTT; CDR3aa: CASSLEFMSTEAFF
j_gene: TRBJ2-5; v_gene: TRBV7-9; d_gene: TRBD2; abundance: once; CDR3nt: TGTGCCAGCAGCTTAGAGGGAGGGGAGACCCAGTACTTC; CDR3aa: CASSLEGGETQYF
j_gene: TRBJ2-5; v_gene: TRBV6-5; d_gene: TRBD2; abundance: -; CDR3nt: TGTGCCAGCAGAGCTAGCGGGTACCAAGAGACCCAGTACTTC; CDR3aa: CASRASGYQETQYF
j_gene: TRBJ1-5; v_gene: TRBV6-1; d_gene: TRBD1; abundance: -; CDR3nt: TGTGCCACGGGGACAGGGAATCAGCCCCAGCATTTT; CDR3aa: CATGTGNQPQHF
j_gene: TRBJ2-1; v_gene: TRBV7-8; d_gene: -; abundance: -; CDR3nt: TGTGCCAGCAGCGGCACAGGGTTATACAATGAGCAGTTCTTC; CDR3aa: CASSGTGLYNEQFF
j_gene: TRBJ2-1; v_gene: TRBV7-9; d_gene: -; abundance: -; CDR3nt: TGTGCCAGCAGCCCCCGGTCAACCGCCTCCTACAATGAGCAGTTCTTC; CDR3aa: CASSPRSTASYNEQFF
j_gene: TRBJ2-2; v_gene: TRBV7-9; d_gene: -; abundance: -; CDR3nt: TGTGCCAGAGCACGCGGGGAGCTGTTTTTT; CDR3aa: CARARGELFF
j_gene: TRBJ1-4; v_gene: TRBV19; d_gene: -; abundance: -; CDR3nt: TGTGCCAGTACCAGACAGGACGCAACTAATGAAAAACTGTTTTTT; CDR3aa: CASTRQDATNEKLFF
j_gene: TRBJ2-5; v_gene: TRBV5-1; d_gene: TRBD1; abundance: -; CDR3nt: TGCGCCAGCCTTTCTAAACAGGGGGTGGAAGAGACCCAGTACTTC; CDR3aa: CASLSKQGVEETQYF
j_gene: TRBJ2-7; v_gene: TRBV2; d_gene: TRBD1; abundance: -; CDR3nt: TGTGCCAGCAGTGAACTCCGACAGGGAATCGAGCAGTACTTC; CDR3aa: CASSELRQGIEQYF
j_gene: TRBJ1-2; v_gene: TRBV6-5; d_gene: TRBD1; abundance: once; CDR3nt: TGTGCCAGCAGGGTCGGACAGGCTAACTATGGCTACACCTTC; CDR3aa: CASRVGQANYGYTF
j_gene: TRBJ2-7; v_gene: TRBV9; d_gene: -; abundance: -; CDR3nt: TGTGCCAGCAGCGTAGGGGAGGGGGGGGACGGGACCTACGAGCAGTACTTC; CDR3aa: CASSVGEGGDGTYEQYF
j_gene: TRBJ2-7; v_gene: TRBV10-2; d_gene: TRBD2; abundance: once; CDR3nt: TGCGCCAGCAGTGAGTCGGCTAGCGGGACGTACGAGCAGTACTTC; CDR3aa: CASSESASGTYEQYF
j_gene: TRBJ2-2; v_gene: TRBV19; d_gene: -; abundance: -; CDR3nt: TGTGCCAGTAGTAGATCGACAGTCGCGAACACCGGGGAGCTGTTTTTT; CDR3aa: CASSRSTVANTGELFF
j_gene: TRBJ1-2; v_gene: TRBV18; d_gene: -; abundance: -; CDR3nt: TGTGCCAGCTCACCAAGAGAGGGTGGTTCTAACTATGGCTACACCTTC; CDR3aa: CASSPREGGSNYGYTF
j_gene: TRBJ2-2; v_gene: TRBV5-1; d_gene: TRBD2; abundance: -; CDR3nt: TGCGCCAGCAGCTTGGAGTACGCCCCGGGACTAGCGGGAGATTCCGTCACCGGGGAGCTGTTTTTT; CDR3aa: CASSLEYAPGLAGDSVTGELFF
j_gene: TRBJ1-2; v_gene: TRBV7-9; d_gene: TRBD1; abundance: -; CDR3nt: TGTGCCAGCAGTTTAGGACAGGGAGGCTATGGCTACACCTTC; CDR3aa: CASSLGQGGYGYTF
j_gene: TRBJ2-3; v_gene: TRBV5-6; d_gene: TRBD1; abundance: -; CDR3nt: TGTGCCAGCAGCACGATAGACAGGGGGCTAACAGATACGCAGTATTTT; CDR3aa: CASSTIDRGLTDTQYF
j_gene: TRBJ2-1; v_gene: TRBV5-1; d_gene: TRBD2; abundance: -; CDR3nt: TGCGCCAGCTTCCTGACTAGCGGGGGGCTGGGTGAGCAGTTCTTC; CDR3aa: CASFLTSGGLGEQFF
j_gene: TRBJ1-2; v_gene: TRBV28; d_gene: -; abundance: -; CDR3nt: TGTGCCAGTTGGACAAACTATGGCTACACCTTC; CDR3aa: CASWTNYGYTF
j_gene: TRBJ2-1; v_gene: TRBV7-3; d_gene: TRBD2; abundance: few; CDR3nt: TGTGCCAGCAGCCTAGCGCCGCGGGGGTACAATGAGCAGTTCTTC; CDR3aa: CASSLAPRGYNEQFF
j_gene: TRBJ1-2; v_gene: TRBV9; d_gene: -; abundance: -; CDR3nt: TGTGCCAGCAGCGCCCTCTTGCAGGGGATCTACACCTTC; CDR3aa: CASSALLQGIYTF
j_gene: TRBJ1-3; v_gene: TRBV29-1; d_gene: -; abundance: -; CDR3nt: TGCAGCGCCCAAATGGACGGGAACTCTGGAAACACCATATATTTT; CDR3aa: CSAQMDGNSGNTIYF
j_gene: TRBJ2-2; v_gene: TRBV28; d_gene: TRBD2; abundance: once; CDR3nt: TGTGCCAGCAGTCCCAGGACGGGGGGGGCCGGGGAGCTGTTTTTT; CDR3aa: CASSPRTGGAGELFF
j_gene: TRBJ2-1; v_gene: TRBV7-2; d_gene: -; abundance: -; CDR3nt: TGTGCCAGCAGACCAGGGGGGTCGGGGAGCGAGCAGTTCTTC; CDR3aa: CASRPGGSGSEQFF
j_gene: TRBJ2-5; v_gene: TRBV6-1; d_gene: -; abundance: -; CDR3nt: TGTGCCAGCAGTGGAACTCTGTACCTCCAAGAGACCCAGTACTTC; CDR3aa: CASSGTLYLQETQYF
j_gene: TRBJ2-7; v_gene: TRBV27; d_gene: TRBD1; abundance: -; CDR3nt: TGTGCCAGCAGTCCGACAGGGGGCTCTTACGAGCAGTACTTC; CDR3aa: CASSPTGGSYEQYF
j_gene: TRBJ2-2; v_gene: TRBV7-6; d_gene: TRBD2; abundance: few; CDR3nt: TGTGCCAGCAGCTTAGCGCCGCTAGCGGTTAACACCGGGGAGCTGTTTTTT; CDR3aa: CASSLAPLAVNTGELFF
j_gene: TRBJ2-7; v_gene: TRBV5-1; d_gene: TRBD1; abundance: few; CDR3nt: TGCGCCAGCAGCTTCGGGACAGGGGGAGGCGAGCAGTACTTC; CDR3aa: CASSFGTGGGEQYF
j_gene: TRBJ2-1; v_gene: TRBV9; d_gene: TRBD1; abundance: -; CDR3nt: TGTGCCAGCAGCGTAGAGGGACAGATGCAGTTCTTC; CDR3aa: CASSVEGQMQFF
j_gene: TRBJ2-7; v_gene: TRBV13; d_gene: -; abundance: -; CDR3nt: TGTGCCAGTTCACAGGGAGGGCGCCTCTCCTACGAGCAGTACTTC; CDR3aa: CASSQGGRLSYEQYF
j_gene: TRBJ2-3; v_gene: TRBV7-6; d_gene: TRBD2; abundance: -; CDR3nt: TGTGCCAGCAGCACGCTAGCGGGGGGAGATACGCAGTATTTT; CDR3aa: CASSTLAGGDTQYF
j_gene: TRBJ2-7; v_gene: TRBV29-1; d_gene: TRBD1; abundance: -; CDR3nt: TGCAGCGCGACAGGGGAGTTCGCTACCGAGCAGTACTTC; CDR3aa: CSATGEFATEQYF
j_gene: TRBJ2-7; v_gene: TRBV7-6; d_gene: -; abundance: -; CDR3nt: TGTGCCAGCAGTCCCGGGACACAACTCCTCTACGAGCAGTACTTC; CDR3aa: CASSPGTQLLYEQYF
j_gene: TRBJ2-7; v_gene: TRBV4-1; d_gene: -; abundance: -; CDR3nt: TGCGCCAGCAGCCTCAATCAGGGGACCAGGGTATACGAGCAGTACTTC; CDR3aa: CASSLNQGTRVYEQYF